Each of the 11 T cell receptor beta chains below was sequenced from the same sample in a study of cytomegalovirus exposure and HLA in healthy donors. The PCR ran on 60 Vbeta and 13 Jbeta primers. Clones were read by immunoSEQ multiplex PCR, and TCRdb kept only the in-frame ones, dropping some. The sample contains roughly 130,000 clones, over 60% of which appear only once. Material for sequencing was PBMCs. The receptors originated from a male donor in good health and CMV-seropositive.

CDR3 in DNA: TGTGCCAGTAGTATCACACCGCAGGGTAGTATGGTAGCGGGAGCAGATACGCAGTATTTT. Its translation: CASSITPQGSMVAGADTQYF. This sequence joins TRBV19 and TRBJ2-3; 9 positions agree with TRBD2. Per the germline V gene, CDR1 is LNHDA and CDR2 is SQIVND (reference sequence). With 3 bases clipped from V and 4 bases from J, the junction kept 20 bases outside the gene matches. CDR3 length: 20 residues.

The chain joins TRBV5-4 to TRBJ2-2; 9 bases are a match to TRBD2. In germline, CDR1 is SGHNT, CDR2 YYREEE (reference sequence). V gave up 0 bases and J gave up 5 bases; unmatched junction bases: 2. The CDR3 has 15 residues. CDR3 bases: TGTGCCAGCAGCTTGGGAAGCGGGGGGACCGGGGAGCTGTTTTTT. It codes for CASSLGSGGTGELFF.

The V and J genes are TRBV28 and TRBJ2-7; D perhaps matches TRBD1 (5 bases). The CDR3 spans 15 residues. With 1 base removed from V and 0 bases from J, the gap between germline ends came to 10 bases. Germline loops: CDR1 MDHEN, CDR2 SYDVKM. In DNA, the CDR3 is TGTGCCAGCAGTTTATCGGTAGGGGCCTCCTACGAGCAGTACTTC. Translation: CASSLSVGASYEQYF.

The chain carries TRBV10-1 and TRBJ2-4; weak D call: TRBD1 (5 bases). The CDR3 runs 14 residues. V was clipped by 3 bases and J by 5 bases, with 11 bases between them. In germline, CDR1 is WNHNN, CDR2 SYGVQD (reference sequence). The CDR3 region is CASSEGMTENIQYF. The CDR3 region has the DNA TGCGCCAGCAGTGAAGGCATGACAGAAAACATTCAGTACTTC.

The chain is built from TRBV2 and TRBJ1-1; D is undetermined. CDR1 and CDR2 from the germline V gene are SNHLY and FYNNEI. Trimming took 4 bases from V and 5 from J, leaving 8 bases between them. The length of the CDR3 is 12 residues. The CDR3 DNA follows: TGTGCCAGCAGTGCGGTCGGGACTGAAGCTTTCTTT. It yields the protein CASSAVGTEAFF.

This chain joins TRBV7-2 and TRBJ2-7; D not certain. The CDR3 loop spans 17 amino acids. V was shortened by 4 bases and J by 0 bases, with 19 bases between the two germline ends. Germline lookup yields CDR1 SGHTA and CDR2 FQGNSA. This chain's CDR3 is CASSSRPWAVSSYEQYF. As DNA, the CDR3 is TGTGCCAGCAGCTCAAGACCCTGGGCAGTGTCCTCCTACGAGCAGTACTTC.

The chain has TRBV10-2 and TRBJ1-5; no definite D call. The CDR3 sequence is 14 residues long. Germline V gene sequence: CDR1 WSHSY, CDR2 SAAADI. V lost 7 bases, J lost 6 bases, and 16 bases lay in between. The CDR3 sequence is CASNPSRASQPQHF. The CDR3 DNA is TGCGCCAGCAATCCCTCGAGGGCCAGTCAGCCCCAGCATTTT.

The V call is TRBV28, the J call TRBJ2-1, with 12 bases lining up with TRBD2. Trimming at V came to 4 bases and at J to 1 base, leaving 14 bases not matched to a gene. Germline lookup yields CDR1 MDHEN and CDR2 SYDVKM. The CDR3 runs to 20 residues. CDR3 coding DNA: TGTGCCAGCAGTTCAGGGATGGGACTAGCGGGTCGAATATCCTACAATGAGCAGTTCTTC. Translated, it gives CASSSGMGLAGRISYNEQFF.

This clone was counted a single time. This sequence joins TRBV11-3 and TRBJ2-7; D may be TRBD1 (5 bases). Germline V gene lookup returns CDR1 SGHNT and CDR2 YENEEA. The CDR3 has 16 residues. Trimming cost V 5 bases and J 3 bases, with 20 bases left between them. CDR3 in amino acids: CASSPQPPDRDYEQYF. In DNA form, the CDR3 reads TGTGCCAGCAGCCCACAACCTCCCGACAGAGACTACGAGCAGTACTTC.

This sequence joins TRBV5-1 and TRBJ2-5, with TRBD2 matching over 8 bases. The CDR3 runs to 18 residues. Germline V gene lookup returns CDR1 SGHRS and CDR2 YFSETQ. J was trimmed by 5 bases and V by 4 bases; bases with no gene match: 19. In DNA, the CDR3 is TGCGCCAGCAGCCCGGACGTGGTAGCGGGACCCTGGGCGGAGACCCAGTACTTC. Its protein is CASSPDVVAGPWAETQYF.

The chain is built from TRBV7-9 and TRBJ2-5; 9 bases are shared with TRBD1. Near its end, the DNA agrees better with TRBJ2-7, so the J call may be wrong. Germline V lookup: CDR1 SEHNR, CDR2 FQNEAQ (reference sequence). The CDR3 runs 15 residues. The CDR3 coding sequence is TGTGCCAGCAGCCCCCGGACAGGGGAGGCCTACGAGCAGTACTTC. Protein sequence: CASSPRTGEAYEQYF.